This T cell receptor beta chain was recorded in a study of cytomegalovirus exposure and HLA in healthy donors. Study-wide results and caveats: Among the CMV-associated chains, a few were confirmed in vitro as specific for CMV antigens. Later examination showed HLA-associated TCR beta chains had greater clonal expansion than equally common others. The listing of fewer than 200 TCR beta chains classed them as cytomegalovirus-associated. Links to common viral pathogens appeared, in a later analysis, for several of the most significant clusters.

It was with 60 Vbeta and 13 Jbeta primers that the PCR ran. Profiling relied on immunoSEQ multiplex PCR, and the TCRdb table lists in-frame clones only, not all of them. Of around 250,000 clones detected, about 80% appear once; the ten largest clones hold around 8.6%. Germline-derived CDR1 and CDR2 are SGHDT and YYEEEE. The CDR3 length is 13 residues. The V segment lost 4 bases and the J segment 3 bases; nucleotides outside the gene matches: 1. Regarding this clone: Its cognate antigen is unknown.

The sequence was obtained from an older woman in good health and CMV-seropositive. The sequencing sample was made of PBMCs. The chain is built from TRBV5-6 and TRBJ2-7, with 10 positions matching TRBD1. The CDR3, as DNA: TGTGCCAGCAGCCGGGACAGGGGCTACGAGCAGTACTTC. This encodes CASSRDRGYEQYF.